The rows below give T cell receptor beta chains drawn from one sample of a study of blood T cell repertoires in COVID-19. Measured with immunoSEQ multiplex PCR; TCRdb has only the in-frame clones, and not every one. The table includes 430,000 or so clones, 70% to 90% detected once. Sequencing used PBMCs or T cells enriched from blood (not recorded which). These receptors were taken from a woman between 18 and 30 years old who had been exposed to COVID-19. CDR3s include the opening cysteine and the closing phenylalanine or tryptophan.

CDR3 length: 14
V gene: TRBV28
J gene: TRBJ1-2
CDR3 protein: CASRSLRGGFGYTF

CDR3 length: 15
V gene: TRBV7-9
J gene: TRBJ2-1
CDR3 protein: CASSLVPSGAIEQFF

CDR3 length: 15
V gene: TRBV9
J gene: TRBJ2-5
CDR3 protein: CASSDRDSGQETQYF

CDR3 length: 13
V gene: TRBV30
J gene: TRBJ1-6
CDR3 protein: CAWGREHNSPLHF

CDR3 length: 13
V gene: TRBV9
J gene: TRBJ1-1
CDR3 protein: CASSPRAGDEAFF

CDR3 length: 15
V gene: TRBV28
J gene: TRBJ1-4
CDR3 protein: CASTPHGGSNEKLFF

CDR3 length: 13
V gene: TRBV7-2
J gene: TRBJ1-6
CDR3 protein: CAGRQGSNSPLHF

CDR3 length: 15
V gene: TRBV7-9
J gene: TRBJ1-2
CDR3 protein: CASSLSGTGRGGYTF

CDR3 length: 19
V gene: TRBV7-6
J gene: TRBJ2-7
CDR3 protein: CASSLADWVAGDLSYEQYF

CDR3 length: 16
V gene: TRBV3-1/TRBV3-2
J gene: TRBJ1-1
CDR3 protein: CASSQEKTGRGTEAFF

CDR3 length: 10
V gene: TRBV20-1
J gene: TRBJ1-2
CDR3 protein: CSARVDGYTF

CDR3 length: 14
V gene: TRBV7-3
J gene: TRBJ1-6
CDR3 protein: CASSLGGLNSPLHF

CDR3 length: 16
V gene: TRBV24-1
J gene: TRBJ1-5
CDR3 protein: CATSDSGQAWNQPQHF

CDR3 length: 16
V gene: TRBV18
J gene: TRBJ1-2
CDR3 protein: CASSLGTAKANYGYTF

CDR3 length: 13
V gene: TRBV10-3
J gene: TRBJ2-7
CDR3 protein: CASGTSGIYEQYF

CDR3 length: 15
V gene: TRBV5-8
J gene: TRBJ2-1
CDR3 protein: CASSPTGTGDNEQFF

CDR3 length: 15
V gene: TRBV13
J gene: TRBJ2-7
CDR3 protein: CASSLGGRSSYEQYF

CDR3 length: 17
V gene: TRBV3-1/TRBV3-2
J gene: TRBJ2-7
CDR3 protein: CASSQYRNLEGAYEQYF

CDR3 length: 15
V gene: TRBV5-4
J gene: TRBJ2-2
CDR3 protein: CASSLLAGRTGELFF

CDR3 length: 15
V gene: TRBV6-5
J gene: TRBJ1-4
CDR3 protein: CASSKQGNTNEKLFF

CDR3 length: 17
V gene: TRBV28
J gene: TRBJ1-5
CDR3 protein: CASSFRLGQGSFGAQHF

CDR3 length: 15
V gene: TRBV6-5
J gene: TRBJ1-6
CDR3 protein: CASSYSSVNNSPLHF

CDR3 length: 17
V gene: TRBV13
J gene: TRBJ2-6
CDR3 protein: CASIQGSYSLGANVLTF

CDR3 length: 15
V gene: TRBV7-8
J gene: TRBJ2-2
CDR3 protein: CASSRSGGHTGELFF

CDR3 length: 12
V gene: TRBV2
J gene: TRBJ1-3
CDR3 protein: CASSLSGNTIYF

CDR3 length: 14
V gene: TRBV7-2
J gene: TRBJ1-4
CDR3 protein: CASSYGTPDEKLFF

CDR3 length: 12
V gene: TRBV11-2
J gene: TRBJ2-1
CDR3 protein: CASSPQEYEQFF

CDR3 length: 14
V gene: TRBV6-5
J gene: TRBJ1-4
CDR3 protein: CASSYRGWGEKLFF

CDR3 length: 15
V gene: TRBV5-5
J gene: TRBJ1-5
CDR3 protein: CASSLGQGIYQPQHF